This T cell receptor beta chain was identified in a study of cytomegalovirus exposure and HLA in healthy donors (dated by TCRdb to 2016 to 2017). About the full investigation: In an earlier analysis of 550 to 750 of the donors, less than 350 Gb of sequence data and approximately 120 million unique TCR beta sequences from about 179 million T cells were reported. An early release that covered 500 to 800 HLA-typed donors contained about 300 gigabases of sequencing data and tens of millions of unique TCR sequences. Among the roughly 380 genotyped donors, approximately 82% belonged to the genetic ancestry cluster associated with self-reported Caucasian donors. The aim of the study was to test whether cataloging public T cell receptors could identify signatures of past pathogen exposure. The study profiled the T cell repertoires of about 720 subjects by immunosequencing and related them to cytomegalovirus serostatus. In addition to the first cohort of 500 to 850 subjects, a separate validation cohort of approximately 110 different subjects was used. The study combined high-throughput TCR immunosequencing, statistical association of individual TCRs with disease status, and machine learning to predict cytomegalovirus infection status. A later analysis re-examined previously published TCR beta repertoires from about 700 donors and added high-resolution HLA genotyping to investigate patterns of TCR occurrence. The later analysis used no new phenotypic data to find candidate immune exposures, relying instead on TCR beta sequences and their occurrence across donors. An earlier analysis of around 580 of the donors used high-throughput TCR beta sequencing to judge whether each TCR beta V gene segment behaved as functional or pseudogenic. Donor age, sex, ethnicity and CMV serostatus were compiled together with the repertoire data. In a later genetic analysis, genome-wide SNP genotypes for about three fifths of the roughly 670 donors were used, and that subset was treated as a discovery cohort. All discovery cohort repertoires had been generated using a single sequencing platform. Both class I and class II loci were covered by HLA typing, at four-digit resolution. The number of donors typed differed by locus, with roughly 620-630 for A, B, C, DRB1 and DQB1, more than 500 for DQA1, over 600 for DPA1, and roughly 450 for DPB1. A handful of DR-DQ haplotypes were handled as single units for association and clustering because linkage in the cohort was strong. On average, 235,054 unique TCR beta nucleotide sequences were sequenced per donor among several hundred genotyped donors of the cohort, with approximately 18% of those sequences being non-productive.

The cohort comprised some 700 healthy bone marrow donors. Cohort members were all nominally healthy when sampled, although unrecorded immune exposures were likely present. The donor tested CMV seropositive and was one of the 289 seropositive cohort members. Every donor gave a peripheral blood sample, and the peripheral blood mononuclear cells from that sample were used for TCR beta sequencing. The Qiagen DNeasy Blood Extraction Kit was used to extract genomic DNA from the blood cell samples. Summary of the overall study and its limitations: A further reported finding was that TCR beta sequences accurately predicted the HLA-A and HLA-B alleles for most subjects in the first cohort. The authors suggested that the approach could potentially be generalized to other disease states and immunological phenotypes. Across donors, most TCR sequences were observed very rarely, whereas some public TCRs were present in many individuals. The classifier was reported to diagnose cytomegalovirus status with high specificity and sensitivity in both the original cohort and the validation cohort. In the study, 150 to 200 TCR beta chains were listed as associated with cytomegalovirus. Compared with equally common non-associated chains, HLA-associated TCR beta chains in a later analysis were more clonally expanded and had lower generation probabilities. In vitro tests confirmed that a few of the cytomegalovirus-associated TCR beta chains recognize cytomegalovirus antigens. Because some donors lacked HLA typing at each locus, the association tests relied only on the typed subset. According to a later analysis, parvovirus B19, influenza, CMV and Epstein-Barr virus appeared linked to several top co-occurrence clusters. The presence/absence analyses assumed that sequencing depth was roughly uniform across donors, and that assumption may not be true. For the cohort, immune exposure information was limited to CMV serostatus. Specific HLA alleles were associated with more than 15,000 TCR beta sequences at a false discovery rate of 0.05 in a later analysis. Linkage disequilibrium might explain the correlated functional status among segregating V segments, but an unknown experimental factor could not be excluded. A cluster of highly shared sequence variants was judged likely to be a technical artifact of the sequencing pipeline. A later genetic analysis associated a missense DCLRE1C variant with V-gene and J-gene trimming of TCR beta chains, and an independent cohort replicated the association. In a later genetic analysis, fewer N-insertions in productive TCRs were reported among donors in an Asian-associated ancestry cluster than the roughly 640-donor mean. According to a later analysis, TCR association rates differed among HLA loci, with DRB1 alleles showing the most associated TCRs and HLA-C alleles showing the fewest. The earlier analysis of a few hundred of the donors excluded fewer than 20 rarely observed V segments, including chromosome 9 orphons, because counts were too low. In an earlier analysis of over 550 of the donors, most TCR beta V segments were observed in productive rearrangements about 87% or about 30% of the time, broadly matching IMGT annotations. According to a later analysis, most CMV-associated TCR beta chains appeared to be HLA-restricted, and the HLA associations seemed to be driven largely by CMV exposure. When HLA alleles, especially DR and DQ, strongly co-occurred, TCR associations were difficult to assign to individual alleles. In this cohort, only TCR beta chains were sequenced, and detectable features were limited by the absence of alpha or paired-chain data.

Worth noting for this clone: There is no known antigen for this receptor. No base qualities exist here, and no much larger clone lies one base off it.

The protocol used for the library was the immunoSEQ multiplex PCR assay. For the multiplex PCR, a mixture combining 60 forward primers for TCR Vbeta segments and 13 reverse primers for TCR Jbeta segments was used. A multiplex PCR assay on genomic DNA amplified the CDR3 region of rearranged TCR beta genes. Amplified TCR beta libraries were sequenced as 87-base-pair reads on the Illumina HiSeq System. The authors' analysis ran thus. A later analysis tallied tens of millions of unique TCR beta chains across the 700 or so repertoires, and some 10 million of those chains were shared by two or more donors. Raw reads were error-corrected and collapsed into unique sequences with a nearest-neighbor algorithm that merged closely related sequences to remove PCR and sequencing errors. To assign V, D and J gene segments, CDR3 sequences were aligned to IMGT reference sequences. For a sequence to be retained, at least a six-nucleotide match to both a V gene segment and a J gene segment was required. A rearrangement was called productive if the CDR3 had no stop codons and remained in frame with V and J, and every other rearrangement was called non-productive. CDR3 was defined according to IMGT convention as the region running from the second conserved V-encoded cysteine to the conserved J-encoded phenylalanine. The earlier analysis of some 540 of the donors excluded any sequence lacking an unambiguous match to a single V gene segment. In an earlier analysis of approximately 590 of the donors, a V segment was called functional when productive rearrangements were above 56.7%, and segregating when the standard deviation between donors exceeded 5%. To diagnose cytomegalovirus status from the catalog of TCR beta chain sequences, a statistical classification framework was built. V and J gene assignment, in a later analysis, came from comparing TCR nucleotide sequences with IMGT/GENE-DB human TR gene sequences. In a later analysis, CDR3 sequences and most-parsimonious VDJ recombination scenarios were assigned using the TCRdist pipeline. In a later analysis, each TCR beta chain was defined by its CDR3 amino acid sequence together with its V-gene family, and reads lacking a unique V-gene family were excluded. In a later analysis, approximately 640 highly shared, low-generation-probability nucleotide sequences were removed to address suspected cross-contamination and a sequencing artifact. For each public chain, a later analysis derived a clonal expansion index from normalized ranks of inferred template counts within each repertoire. A later analysis computed generation probabilities with a VDJ recombination model fitted to out-of-frame rearrangements, and checked the results against IGoR. Hypergeometric tests were used in a later analysis to score TCR-TCR, TCR-HLA and TCR-CMV co-occurrence, with a repertoire-size bias correction applied to the TCR pairs. In a later analysis, false discovery rates were estimated by permuting HLA or CMV assignments 20 times. In a later analysis, co-occurring TCRs were grouped using DBSCAN, with TCRdist sequence similarity added in when clustering inside HLA-allele-positive subsets. For co-occurrence clustering, repertoires with fewer than 30,000 or more than 120,000 public chains were excluded, along with a handful of repertoires with anomalous nucleotide sharing. Sourced from immuneACCESS, this table was stored by TCRdb with only in-frame sequences that have V and J called. A share of the clones is absent; for the studies checked, an unresolved V gene accounts for under half, and the remainder has no known explanation. That table gives V, J and clone size, and the DNA gave D and trimming. The sample table holds 30,000 to 45,000 clones, of which about 53% were seen once. Of the sample, around 6.2% falls within the top ten clones.

Source material: PBMCs. The source is a woman aged 40 to 55 in good health and CMV-seropositive.

The base sequence is TGTGCCAGCAGCCAGGATACCAACTATGGCTACACCTTC. It translates as CASSQDTNYGYTF. The V gene is TRBV6-4 and the J gene is TRBJ1-2; there is no confident call for the D gene. The germline V gene gives CDR1 as MRHNA and CDR2 as SNTAGT. The CDR3, cysteine through phenylalanine, is 13 amino acids long. CDR3 DNA is the only sequence kept; it has 39 bases, read in frame from the first base. V and J lose 6 bases and 2 bases, and a span of 10 bases separates them.